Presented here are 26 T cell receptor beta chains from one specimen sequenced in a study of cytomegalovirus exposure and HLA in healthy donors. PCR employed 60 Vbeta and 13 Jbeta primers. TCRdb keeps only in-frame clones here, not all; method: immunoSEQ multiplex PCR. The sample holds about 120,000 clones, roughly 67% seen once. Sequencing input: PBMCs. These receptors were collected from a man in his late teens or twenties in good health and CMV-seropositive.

The CDR3 bases are TGTGCCAGCTCACCGGACAGAGACATTCAGTACTTC. Translation: CASSPDRDIQYF. V and J are TRBV18 and TRBJ2-4; tentative D call: TRBD1 (6 bases). V was cut by 3 bases and J by 8 bases, with 8 bases left in between. The germline V gene has CDR1 KGHSH and CDR2 LQKENI. The CDR3 has 12 residues.

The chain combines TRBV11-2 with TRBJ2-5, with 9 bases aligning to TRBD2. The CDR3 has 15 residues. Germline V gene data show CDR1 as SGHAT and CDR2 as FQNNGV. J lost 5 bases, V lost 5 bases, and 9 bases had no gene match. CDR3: CASSPRGGDIETQYF. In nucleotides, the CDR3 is TGTGCCAGCAGCCCGCGGGGGGGCGATATCGAGACCCAGTACTTC.

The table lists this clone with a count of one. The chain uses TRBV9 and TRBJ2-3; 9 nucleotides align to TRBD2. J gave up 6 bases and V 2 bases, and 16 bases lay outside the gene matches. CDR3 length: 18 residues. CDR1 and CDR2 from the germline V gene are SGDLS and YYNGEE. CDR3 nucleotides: TGTGCCAGCAGCGTGGAGCCCGCTGGGCGGGGGGGCGGCGATACGCAGTATTTT. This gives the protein CASSVEPAGRGGGDTQYF.

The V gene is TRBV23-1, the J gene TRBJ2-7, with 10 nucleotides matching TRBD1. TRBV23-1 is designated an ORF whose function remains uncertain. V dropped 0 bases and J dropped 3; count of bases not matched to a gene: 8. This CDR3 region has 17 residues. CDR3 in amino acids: CASSQSIDRGRFYEQYV. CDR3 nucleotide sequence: TGCGCCAGCAGTCAATCGATTGACAGGGGGCGCTTCTACGAGCAGTACGTC.

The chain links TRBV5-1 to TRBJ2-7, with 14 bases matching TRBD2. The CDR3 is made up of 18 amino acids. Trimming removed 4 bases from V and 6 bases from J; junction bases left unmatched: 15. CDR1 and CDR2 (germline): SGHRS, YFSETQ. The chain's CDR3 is CASSTGPGTSGGLGEQYF. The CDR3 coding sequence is TGCGCCAGCAGCACGGGGCCCGGGACTAGCGGGGGTCTGGGCGAGCAGTACTTC.

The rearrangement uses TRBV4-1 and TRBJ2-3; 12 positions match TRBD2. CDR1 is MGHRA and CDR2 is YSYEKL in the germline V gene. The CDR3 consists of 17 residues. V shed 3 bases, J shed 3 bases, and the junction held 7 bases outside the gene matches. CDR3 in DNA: TGCGCCAGCAGCCAGGAGAGACTAGCGGGAGAGACAGATACGCAGTATTTT. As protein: CASSQERLAGETDTQYF.

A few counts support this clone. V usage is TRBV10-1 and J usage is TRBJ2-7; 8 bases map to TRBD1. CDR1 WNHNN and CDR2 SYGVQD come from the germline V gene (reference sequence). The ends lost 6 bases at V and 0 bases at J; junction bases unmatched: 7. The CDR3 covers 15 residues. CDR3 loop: CASSADRGGSYEQYV. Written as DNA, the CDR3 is TGCGCCAGCAGCGCAGACAGGGGAGGCTCCTACGAGCAGTACGTC.

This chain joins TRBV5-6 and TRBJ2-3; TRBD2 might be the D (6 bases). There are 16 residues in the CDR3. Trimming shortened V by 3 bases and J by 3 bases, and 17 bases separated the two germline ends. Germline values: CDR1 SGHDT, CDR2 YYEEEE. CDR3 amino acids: CASSSGDSPETDTQYF. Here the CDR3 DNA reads TGTGCCAGCAGCTCGGGAGACAGCCCCGAGACAGATACGCAGTATTTT. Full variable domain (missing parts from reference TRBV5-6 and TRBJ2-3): DAGVTQSPTHLIKTRGQQVTLRCSPKSGHDTVSWYQQALGQGPQFIFQYYEEEERQRGNFPDRFSGHQFPNYSSELNVNALLLGDSALYLCASSSGDSPETDTQYFGPGTRLTVL.

Here the CDR3 reads CSVAGWLTGDDTGELFF. CDR3 nucleotide sequence: TGCAGCGTTGCAGGCTGGTTGACAGGGGACGACACCGGGGAGCTGTTTTTT. V and J are TRBV29-1 and TRBJ2-2; 8 bases align to TRBD1. The ends lost 4 bases at V and 3 bases at J; junction bases unmatched: 13. The CDR3 has 17 amino acids. The germline V gene has CDR1 SQVTM and CDR2 ANQGSEA.

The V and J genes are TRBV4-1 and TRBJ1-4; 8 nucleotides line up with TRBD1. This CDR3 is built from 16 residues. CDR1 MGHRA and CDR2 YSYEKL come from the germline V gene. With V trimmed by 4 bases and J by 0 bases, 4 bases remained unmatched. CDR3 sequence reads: CASSRQTGATNEKLFF. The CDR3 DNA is TGCGCCAGCAGCCGCCAGACAGGGGCAACTAATGAAAAACTGTTTTTT.

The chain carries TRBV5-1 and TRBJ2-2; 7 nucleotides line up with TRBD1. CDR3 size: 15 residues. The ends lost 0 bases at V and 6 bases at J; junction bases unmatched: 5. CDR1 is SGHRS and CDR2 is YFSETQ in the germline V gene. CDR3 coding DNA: TGCGCCAGCAGCTTGGAGGGGGCCTGGGCCGGGGAGCTGTTTTTT. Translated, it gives CASSLEGAWAGELFF.

This CDR3 is CASNLRVGNTEAFF. For the CDR3, the DNA is TGCGCCAGCAACCTACGGGTGGGGAACACTGAAGCTTTCTTT. J is TRBJ1-1 and V is TRBV4-1; D gene ambiguous. Germline V gene data show CDR1 as MGHRA and CDR2 as YSYEKL. V gave up 7 bases and J gave up 1 base, with 13 bases separating them. This CDR3 comprises 14 residues.

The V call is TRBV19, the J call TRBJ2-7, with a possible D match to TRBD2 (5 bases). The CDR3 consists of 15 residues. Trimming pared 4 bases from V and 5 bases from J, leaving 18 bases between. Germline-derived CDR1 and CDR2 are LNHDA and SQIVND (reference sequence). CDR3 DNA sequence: TGTGCCAGTAGTACGGTATTCGGGGTAACCCACGAGCAGTACTTC. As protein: CASSTVFGVTHEQYF.

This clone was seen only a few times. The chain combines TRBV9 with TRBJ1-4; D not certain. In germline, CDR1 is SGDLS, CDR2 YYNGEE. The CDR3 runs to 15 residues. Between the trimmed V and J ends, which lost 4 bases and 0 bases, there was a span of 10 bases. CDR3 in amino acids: CASSRKPATNEKLFF. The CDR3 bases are TGTGCCAGCAGCCGAAAGCCCGCAACTAATGAAAAACTGTTTTTT.

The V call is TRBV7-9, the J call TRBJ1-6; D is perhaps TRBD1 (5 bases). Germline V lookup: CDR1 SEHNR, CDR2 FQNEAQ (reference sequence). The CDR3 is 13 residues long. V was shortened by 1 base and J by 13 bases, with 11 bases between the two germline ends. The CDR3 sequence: CASSLVDSSPLHF. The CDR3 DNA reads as TGTGCCAGCAGCTTAGTCGACAGTTCCCCCCTCCACTTT.

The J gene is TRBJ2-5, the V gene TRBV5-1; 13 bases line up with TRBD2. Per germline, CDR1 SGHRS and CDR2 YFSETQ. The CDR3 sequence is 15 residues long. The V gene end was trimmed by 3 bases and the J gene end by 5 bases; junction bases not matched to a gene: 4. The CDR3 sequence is CASSWTSGGGETQYF. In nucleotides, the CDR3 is TGCGCCAGCAGCTGGACTAGCGGGGGAGGGGAGACCCAGTACTTC.

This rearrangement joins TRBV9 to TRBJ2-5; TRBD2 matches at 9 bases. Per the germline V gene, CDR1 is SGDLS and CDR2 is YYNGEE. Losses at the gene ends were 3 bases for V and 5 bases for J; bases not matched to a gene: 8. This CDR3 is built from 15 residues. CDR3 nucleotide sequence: TGTGCCAGCAGCGCCTCTAGCGGGGACTACGAGACCCAGTACTTC. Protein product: CASSASSGDYETQYF.

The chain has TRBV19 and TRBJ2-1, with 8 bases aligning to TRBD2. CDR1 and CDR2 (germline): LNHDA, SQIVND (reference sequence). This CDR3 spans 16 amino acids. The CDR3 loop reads CASGAGFLNSYNEQFF. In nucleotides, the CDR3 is TGTGCTAGCGGGGCGGGCTTTTTGAACTCCTACAATGAGCAGTTCTTC.

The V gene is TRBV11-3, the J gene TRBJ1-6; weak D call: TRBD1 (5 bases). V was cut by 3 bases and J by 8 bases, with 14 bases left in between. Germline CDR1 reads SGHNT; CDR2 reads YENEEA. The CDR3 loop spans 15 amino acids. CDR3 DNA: TGTGCCAGCAGCTTCATAGACGGACAATATTCACCCCTCCACTTT. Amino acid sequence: CASSFIDGQYSPLHF.

The CDR3 DNA follows: TGTGCCAGCAGCTTAATCCCGCGGGGGTATCCTGAGCAGTTCTTC. Its protein product is CASSLIPRGYPEQFF. The chain employs TRBV11-3 and TRBJ2-1, with 7 bases matching TRBD2. The CDR3 runs 15 residues. Trimming took 2 bases from V and 9 from J; bases not matched to a gene: 10. CDR1 SGHNT and CDR2 YENEEA come from the germline V gene.

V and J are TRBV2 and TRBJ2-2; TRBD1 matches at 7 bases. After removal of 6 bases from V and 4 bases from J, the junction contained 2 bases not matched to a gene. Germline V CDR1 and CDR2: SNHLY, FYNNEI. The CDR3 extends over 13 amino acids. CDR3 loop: CASRDRVTGELFF. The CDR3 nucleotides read TGTGCCAGCAGAGACAGGGTCACCGGGGAGCTGTTTTTT.

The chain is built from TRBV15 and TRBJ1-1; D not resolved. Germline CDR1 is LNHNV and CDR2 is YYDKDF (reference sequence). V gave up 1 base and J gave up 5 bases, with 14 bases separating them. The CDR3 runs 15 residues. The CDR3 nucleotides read TGTGCCACCAGCAGAGGAAGCGGCCCGGGGACTGAAGCTTTCTTT. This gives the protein CATSRGSGPGTEAFF.

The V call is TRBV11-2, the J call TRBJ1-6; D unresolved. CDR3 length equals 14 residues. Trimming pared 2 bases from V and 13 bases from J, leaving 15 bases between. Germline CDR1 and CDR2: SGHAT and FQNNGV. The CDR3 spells CASSLLAGLSPLHF. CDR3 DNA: TGTGCCAGCAGCTTATTGGCAGGATTGTCGCCCCTCCACTTT.

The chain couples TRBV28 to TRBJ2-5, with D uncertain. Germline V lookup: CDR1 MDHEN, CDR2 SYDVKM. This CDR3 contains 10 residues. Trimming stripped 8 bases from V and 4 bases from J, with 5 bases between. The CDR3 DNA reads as TGTGCCAGCGGCCCAGAGACCCAGTACTTC. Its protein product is CASGPETQYF.

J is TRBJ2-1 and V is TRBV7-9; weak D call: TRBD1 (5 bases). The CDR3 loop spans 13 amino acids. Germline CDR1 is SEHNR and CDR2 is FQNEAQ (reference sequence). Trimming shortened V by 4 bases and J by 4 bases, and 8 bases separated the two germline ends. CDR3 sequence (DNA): TGTGCCAGCAGCTCCGACAGTTACAATGAGCAGTTCTTC. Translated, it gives CASSSDSYNEQFF.

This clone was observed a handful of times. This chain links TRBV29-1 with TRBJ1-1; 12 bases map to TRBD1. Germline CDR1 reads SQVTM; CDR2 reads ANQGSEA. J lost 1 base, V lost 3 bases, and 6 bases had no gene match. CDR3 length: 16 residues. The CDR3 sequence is CSVDYRDRGQNTEAFF. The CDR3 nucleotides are TGCAGCGTTGACTATCGGGACAGGGGGCAGAACACTGAAGCTTTCTTT.